This entry lists 7 T cell receptor beta chains sequenced from one sample in a study of long-term antiretroviral therapy in people with HIV. immunoSEQ v3.0 was run at survey level. The table came from immunoSEQ multiplex PCR; TCRdb's copy has only in-frame clones and leaves some out. The sample holds fewer than 40,000 clones, more than 75% seen once. The sample here was unsorted PBMCs, taken 1.9 years after starting antiretroviral therapy. The source is a man younger than 30 with HIV.

The V call is TRBV7-2, the J call TRBJ2-7; 9 bases are shared with TRBD1. CDR3 length: 16 amino acids. Germline V gene data show CDR1 as SGHTA and CDR2 as FQGNSA. Trimming took 2 bases from V and 3 from J; bases not matched to a gene: 8. DNA of the CDR3: TGTGCCAGCAGCTTATCCCATACAGGGGGCTTCTACGAGCAGTACTTC. This gives the protein CASSLSHTGGFYEQYF.

The rearrangement links TRBV6-5 to TRBJ2-2, with 9 bases identical to TRBD1. The V gene end was trimmed by 4 bases and the J gene end by 3 bases; junction bases not matched to a gene: 0. The CDR3 has 14 residues. Germline CDR1 reads MNHEY; CDR2 reads SVGAGI. The CDR3 nucleotides are TGTGCCAGCAGTTGGGACAGGGACACCGGGGAGCTGTTTTTT. As protein: CASSWDRDTGELFF.

The chain carries TRBV2 and TRBJ1-6, with 10 bases matching TRBD1. J lost 7 bases, V lost 4 bases, and 1 base had no gene match. Germline-derived CDR1 and CDR2 are SNHLY and FYNNEI. The CDR3 has 14 residues. The CDR3 DNA sequence: TGTGCCAGCAGTGGGACAGGGGGGAATTCACCCCTCCACTTT. It codes for CASSGTGGNSPLHF.

This chain links TRBV7-2 with TRBJ2-3; D not resolved. The CDR3 contains 13 residues. Trimming removed 3 bases from V and 7 bases from J, with 11 bases in between. Germline CDR1 reads SGHTA; CDR2 reads FQGNSA. CDR3 sequence: CASSFARGNTQYF. CDR3 coding DNA: TGTGCCAGCAGCTTCGCTAGAGGAAATACGCAGTATTTT.

The chain employs TRBV5-1 and TRBJ2-2, with D hard to call. CDR1 is SGHRS, CDR2 YFSETQ, per germline. Trimming removed 1 base from V and 2 bases from J, with 6 bases in between. The CDR3 extends over 14 amino acids. The CDR3: CASSLYPNTGELFF. The CDR3 coding sequence is TGCGCCAGCAGCTTGTACCCTAACACCGGGGAGCTGTTTTTT.

This chain connects TRBV28 to TRBJ1-6; maybe TRBD1 (5 bases). CDR3 size: 17 residues. V was clipped by 3 bases and J by 2 bases, with 14 bases between them. The V gene's germline CDR1 is MDHEN and CDR2 SYDVKM. The CDR3 DNA reads as TGTGCCAGCAGTTTTTTAGTGGGGGGAACCTATAATTCACCCCTCCACTTT. Residues: CASSFLVGGTYNSPLHF.

This clone has only a few counts. The chain employs TRBV6-5 and TRBJ1-5, with 9 bases aligning to TRBD1. Trimming removed 6 bases from V and 3 bases from J; junction bases left unmatched: 3. This CDR3 is 14 amino acids long. Per germline, CDR1 MNHEY and CDR2 SVGAGI. The CDR3 protein is CASRGTGNNQPQHF. The DNA of the CDR3 is TGTGCCAGCAGAGGGACAGGGAACAATCAGCCCCAGCATTTT.